The present TCR beta chain was sequenced within a study of blood T cell repertoires in COVID-19. Looking at the study overall: COVID-19 samples from acute and convalescent phases originated in the United States, Italy and Spain. PBMCs, B-cell-depleted T cells, or T cells provided the cDNA or gDNA that made up the material.

As handled by the study authors: Reference gene primer amplification yielded estimated nucleated cell counts. Here immunoSEQ multiplex PCR was the method, and the copy in TCRdb shows in-frame clones only, minus some. V, J and clone size derive from that table, while D and trimming were established from the DNA sequence. The repertoire holds about 97,000 clones, with about 91% as singletons. This CDR3 region has 16 residues. Trimming took off 0 bases at V and 5 bases at J, with 14 bases between the two ends. Germline values: CDR1 SGHDN, CDR2 FVKESK. Sequencing was performed on peripheral blood. The source of this sequence is a man between 18 and 29 years old with acute or convalescent COVID-19. The rearrangement links TRBV14 to TRBJ2-1; a weak D match, TRBD2 (6 bases). CDR3 coding DNA: TGTGCCAGCAGCCAAGATGGAGGGGCGTGGCACAATGAGCAGTTCTTC. Residues: CASSQDGGAWHNEQFF.